Each of the 24 T cell receptor beta chains below was sequenced from the same sample in a study of blood T cells in healthy people across ages. Combining a sample-barcoded 5' primer with a J-beta primer mix, a second PCR ran for about 7 to 11 cycles. TCRdb ran MiXCR on the 5' RACE reads and lists one entry per CDR3 protein. Here the sample spans around 2 million distinct CDR3 sequences, around 40% being singletons. Sample: blood. Receptors were obtained from a human donor in good health.

This clonotype has more than one count but fewer than ten. The chain uses TRBV9 and TRBJ2-3; 7 nucleotides align to TRBD1. This CDR3 is 15 amino acids long. The germline V gene encodes CDR1 SGDLS and CDR2 YYNGEE. V gave up 3 bases and J gave up 2 bases; unmatched junction bases: 6. CDR3 coding DNA: TGTGCCAGCAGCGATCCGGACAGGAACACAGATACGCAGTATTTT. Translated: CASSDPDRNTDTQYF.

V usage is TRBV20-1 and J usage is TRBJ1-1; 7 positions match TRBD1. Germline V gene lookup returns CDR1 DFQATT and CDR2 SNEGSKA (reference sequence). The CDR3 sequence is 17 residues long. Trimming removed 5 bases from V and 5 bases from J; junction bases left unmatched: 20. CDR3 in amino acids: CSAPNVRQGSVRTEAFF. The CDR3 DNA is TGCAGTGCTCCCAACGTACGACAGGGTTCGGTTAGGACTGAAGCTTTCTTT.

This clonotype showed up just a few times. The rearrangement links TRBV6-1 to TRBJ1-1; maybe TRBD1 (5 bases). Trimming cost V 6 bases and J 6 bases, with 14 bases left between them. From germline, CDR1 is MNHNS and CDR2 SASEGT. The CDR3 contains 13 residues. The chain's CDR3 is CASRIGAVAEAFF. As DNA, the CDR3 is TGTGCCAGCAGGATAGGGGCGGTCGCTGAAGCTTTCTTT.

The chain combines TRBV4-2 with TRBJ2-3; 8 nucleotides match TRBD2. Germline CDR1 is LGHNA and CDR2 is YNFKEQ. Losses at the gene ends were 1 base for V and 2 bases for J; bases not matched to a gene: 8. The CDR3 consists of 17 residues. The CDR3 DNA reads TGTGCCAGCAGCCAAGGCCTAACTAGCGGAGCCACAGATACGCAGTATTTT. Translation gives CASSQGLTSGATDTQYF.

The chain uses TRBV20-1 and TRBJ2-1; 7 bases agree with TRBD2. J gave up 9 bases and V 2 bases, and 10 bases lay outside the gene matches. There are 14 residues in the CDR3. CDR1 DFQATT and CDR2 SNEGSKA come from the germline V gene (reference sequence). CDR3 in amino acids: CSARCSGGLSEQFF. For the CDR3, the DNA is TGCAGTGCTAGATGCTCCGGGGGGTTAAGTGAGCAGTTCTTC.

The chain couples TRBV12-3 or TRBV12-4 to TRBJ2-3, with D possibly being TRBD2 (6 bases). CDR3 length: 13 residues. Trimming pared 5 bases from V and 5 bases from J, leaving 11 bases between. CDR3 nucleotide sequence: TGTGCCAGCAGTGCGGGGCATGAAGATACGCAGTATTTT. Translated: CASSAGHEDTQYF.

Comments on this clonotype: One junction end does not reproduce the germline sequence, and a read error may be involved. The CDR3 DNA follows: TGTACCAGCAGCAAATTCCTAGGGCGGGCTAGCACAGATACGCAGTATTTT. This encodes CTSSKFLGRASTDTQYF. The J gene is TRBJ2-3, the V gene TRBV27, with D perhaps TRBD2 (5 bases). Germline CDR1 reads MNHEY; CDR2 reads SMNVEV (reference sequence). This CDR3 is 17 amino acids long.

This chain connects TRBV6-5 to TRBJ2-7; D might be TRBD2 (5 bases). CDR1 and CDR2 (germline): MNHEY, SVGAGI. CDR3 size: 14 residues. V was pared by 4 bases and J by 6 bases, with 16 bases between. The CDR3 here is CASSSPGLKGEQYF. For the CDR3, the DNA is TGTGCCAGCAGTTCACCGGGATTGAAAGGCGAGCAGTACTTC.

The chain recombines TRBV7-9 with TRBJ2-1; weak D call: TRBD2 (6 bases). Germline-derived CDR1 and CDR2 are SEHNR and FQNEAQ (reference sequence). The CDR3 runs to 14 residues. Trimming cost V 10 bases and J 10 bases, with 23 bases left between them. The CDR3 sequence is CATSTGDSRGEQFF. CDR3 nucleotides: TGTGCCACCTCGACCGGGGACTCACGGGGCGAGCAGTTCTTC.

This clonotype has only one observation. This chain uses TRBV12-3 or TRBV12-4 with TRBJ2-5, with 10 bases matching TRBD2. The V and J ends lost 9 bases and 1 base, in that order; junction bases with no gene match: 8. The length of the CDR3 is 15 residues. The CDR3 here is CASCLSGGGQETQYF. CDR3 nucleotide sequence: TGTGCCAGTTGCCTGAGCGGGGGGGGCCAAGAGACCCAGTACTTC.

The chain has TRBV18 and TRBJ2-5; no reliable D call. The V and J ends lost 0 bases and 5 bases respectively, with 13 bases between them. The V gene's germline CDR1 is KGHSH and CDR2 LQKENI. The length of the CDR3 is 15 residues. CDR3 nucleotide sequence: TGTGCCAGCTCACCACCTCCCGAGATCCCGGAGACCCAGTACTTC. Translation gives CASSPPPEIPETQYF.

The V call is TRBV10-2, the J call TRBJ2-7; 8 bases are a match to TRBD2. CDR1 and CDR2 from the germline V gene are WSHSY and SAAADI. V was clipped by 2 bases and J by 3 bases; unmatched bases: 12. This CDR3 region has 17 residues. The CDR3 loop reads CASSEPLMKGLVYEQYF. In DNA form, the CDR3 reads TGCGCCAGCAGTGAGCCCCTGATGAAGGGACTAGTCTACGAGCAGTACTTC.

The V and J genes are TRBV6-1 and TRBJ2-1, with D maybe TRBD2 (5 bases). CDR3 length: 13 amino acids. Germline CDR1 reads MNHNS; CDR2 reads SASEGT. The ends were cut back, 1 base at V and 10 bases at J, with 11 bases in the middle. For the CDR3, the DNA is TGTGCCAGCAGTGAAGGGGTTAGAGGGGAGCAGTTCTTC. It specifies CASSEGVRGEQFF.

This clonotype appeared a few times. The V gene is TRBV29-1, the J gene TRBJ1-4, with D uncertain. Deletions cut 2 bases from V and 8 bases from J, with 6 bases between. This CDR3 contains 11 residues. Per germline, CDR1 SQVTM and CDR2 ANQGSEA. CDR3 bases: TGCAGCGTTGAAACCGGAGAAAAACTGTTTTTT. Protein: CSVETGEKLFF. The full variable domain, in which reference TRBV29-1 and TRBJ1-4 provide the parts outside the CDR3, is SAVISQKPSRDICQRGTSLTIQCQVDSQVTMMFWYRQQPGQSLTLIATANQGSEATYESGFVIDKFPISRPNLTFSTLTVSNMSPEDSSIYLCSVETGEKLFFGSGTQLSVL.

This clonotype was observed a few times. The rearrangement uses TRBV5-1 and TRBJ2-7; maybe TRBD2 (7 bases). CDR3 size: 15 residues. The V and J ends lost 4 bases and 7 bases respectively, with 21 bases between them. The V gene's germline CDR1 is SGHRS and CDR2 YFSETQ. The CDR3 region is CASSDPSGGRGEQYF. CDR3 DNA: TGCGCCAGCAGCGACCCGTCGGGGGGCCGTGGGGAGCAGTACTTC.

The J gene is TRBJ2-4, the V gene TRBV28; D may be TRBD1 (6 bases). Germline loops: CDR1 MDHEN, CDR2 SYDVKM. The V end was cut by 5 bases, the J end by 0 bases, with 17 bases between. The CDR3 spans 17 residues. CDR3 loop: CASSPTPRGLAKNIQYF. The CDR3 DNA is TGTGCCAGCAGTCCTACCCCCAGGGGATTAGCCAAAAACATTCAGTACTTC.

CDR3 in DNA: TGTGCCAGCAGCGCCGGACAATCCCCAATGAGGGAAAATGAAAAACTGTTTTTT. Its translation: CASSAGQSPMRENEKLFF. The chain links TRBV12-3 or TRBV12-4 to TRBJ1-4; possibly TRBD1 for D (5 bases). The CDR3 consists of 18 residues. Trimming cost V 6 bases and J 5 bases, with 25 bases left between them.

This chain joins TRBV6-2 or TRBV6-3 and TRBJ2-3; D is unclear. The CDR3 is 14 residues long. Germline V gives CDR1 MNHEY, CDR2 SVGEGT. Trimming took off 2 bases at V and 1 base at J, with 7 bases between the two ends. The CDR3 DNA is TGTGCCAGCAGTTACGGGTACGGCACAGATACGCAGTATTTT. Amino acid sequence: CASSYGYGTDTQYF.

This clonotype has more than one count but fewer than ten. At one boundary the junction diverges from the germline segment, which might be a read error. This chain links TRBV6-6 with TRBJ2-7, with D possibly being TRBD1 (5 bases). From germline, CDR1 is MNHNY and CDR2 SVGAGI (reference sequence). CDR3 length equals 14 residues. CDR3 sequence (DNA): TGTGCCAACAGTTACTCTCAGGGCCCCTACGAGCAGTACTTC. Encoded protein: CANSYSQGPYEQYF.

V usage is TRBV29-1 and J usage is TRBJ1-2; D not certain. The ends were cut back, 2 bases at V and 6 bases at J, with 7 bases in the middle. The germline V gene has CDR1 SQVTM and CDR2 ANQGSEA. The CDR3 consists of 11 residues. Here the CDR3 reads CSVELLNGYTF. DNA of the CDR3: TGCAGCGTTGAATTATTAAATGGCTACACCTTC.

This clonotype has more than one count but fewer than ten. The rearrangement links TRBV27 to TRBJ2-2; D gene ambiguous. Between the trimmed V and J ends, which lost 0 bases and 4 bases, there was a span of 9 bases. Per the germline V gene, CDR1 is MNHEY and CDR2 is SMNVEV (reference sequence). The CDR3 runs to 15 residues. CDR3 loop: CASSLSSWSTGELFF. CDR3 nucleotide sequence: TGTGCCAGCAGTTTATCGAGTTGGAGCACCGGGGAGCTGTTTTTT.

The V and J genes are TRBV7-8 and TRBJ2-6; D uncertain. The CDR3 totals 15 residues. Germline assignment: CDR1 SGHVS and CDR2 FQNEAQ. Trimming stripped 4 bases from V and 0 bases from J, with 7 bases between. CDR3 in DNA: TGTGCCAGCAGCTCAATACTCTCTGGGGCCAACGTCCTGACTTTC. Translating gives CASSSILSGANVLTF.

The rearrangement uses TRBV6-2 or TRBV6-3 and TRBJ2-5; TRBD1 agrees at 10 bases. Trimming cost V 6 bases and J 11 bases; bases outside gene matches: 15. Germline V gives CDR1 MNHEY, CDR2 SVGEGT. This CDR3 region has 15 residues. The CDR3 region is CASRNPGTGVREQYF. DNA of the CDR3: TGTGCCAGCAGAAACCCCGGGACAGGGGTGCGGGAGCAGTACTTC.

This clonotype was observed at least ten times. The chain carries TRBV10-3 and TRBJ2-7, with TRBD2 matching 7 bases. The V and J ends lost 7 bases and 6 bases, in that order; junction bases with no gene match: 3. Germline values: CDR1 ENHRY, CDR2 SYGVKD. This CDR3 contains 11 residues. CDR3 nucleotide sequence: TGTGCCATCACGTTAGCGGGCGAGCAGTACTTC. Its translation: CAITLAGEQYF.